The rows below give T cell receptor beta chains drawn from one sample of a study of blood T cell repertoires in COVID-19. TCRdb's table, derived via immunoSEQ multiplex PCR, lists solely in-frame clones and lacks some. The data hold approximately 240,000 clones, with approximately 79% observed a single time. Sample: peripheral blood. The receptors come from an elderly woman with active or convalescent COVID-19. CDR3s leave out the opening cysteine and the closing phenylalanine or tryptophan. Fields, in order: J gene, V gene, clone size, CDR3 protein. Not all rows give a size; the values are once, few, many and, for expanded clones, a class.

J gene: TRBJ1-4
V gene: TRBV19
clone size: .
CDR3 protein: ASSLRAGNEKLF

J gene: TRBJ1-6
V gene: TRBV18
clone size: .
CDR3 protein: ASSPHTVNNSPLH

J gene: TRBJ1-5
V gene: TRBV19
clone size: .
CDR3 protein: ASRGTGYNQPQH

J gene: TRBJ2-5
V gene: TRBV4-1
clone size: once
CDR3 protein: ASSRVLAGLQETQY

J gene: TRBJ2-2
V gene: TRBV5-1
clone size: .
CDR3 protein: ASSSSGSVGTGELF

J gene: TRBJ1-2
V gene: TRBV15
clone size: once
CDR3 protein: ATSRDTSVGYGYT

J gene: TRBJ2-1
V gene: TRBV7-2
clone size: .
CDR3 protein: ASSRPGTSSNEQF

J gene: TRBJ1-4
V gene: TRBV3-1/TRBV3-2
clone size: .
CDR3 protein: ASSSATGRANEKLF

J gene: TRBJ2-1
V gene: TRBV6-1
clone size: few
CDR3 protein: ASSEVGLAGATKQF

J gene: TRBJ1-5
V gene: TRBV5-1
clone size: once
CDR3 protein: ASSLDEGNQPQH

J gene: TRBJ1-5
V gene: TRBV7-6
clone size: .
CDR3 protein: ASSLAGHQPQH

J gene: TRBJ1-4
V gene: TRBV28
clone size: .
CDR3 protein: ASSLSLTGVNEKLF

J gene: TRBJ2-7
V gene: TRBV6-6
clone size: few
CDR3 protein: ASSSPGQGHYEQY